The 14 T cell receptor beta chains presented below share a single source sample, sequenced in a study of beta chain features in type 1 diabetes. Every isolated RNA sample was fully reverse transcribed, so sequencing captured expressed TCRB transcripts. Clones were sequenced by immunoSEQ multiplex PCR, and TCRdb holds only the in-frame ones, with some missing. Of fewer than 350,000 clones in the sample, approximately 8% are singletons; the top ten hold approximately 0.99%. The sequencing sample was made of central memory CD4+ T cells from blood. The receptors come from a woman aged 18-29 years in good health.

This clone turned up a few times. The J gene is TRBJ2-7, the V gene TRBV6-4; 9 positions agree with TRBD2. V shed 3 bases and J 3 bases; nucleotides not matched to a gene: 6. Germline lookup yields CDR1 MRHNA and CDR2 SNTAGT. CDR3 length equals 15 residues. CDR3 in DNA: TGTGCCAGCAGTGAGGGTCCTAGCGGGGACTACGAGCAGTACGTC. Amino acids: CASSEGPSGDYEQYV.

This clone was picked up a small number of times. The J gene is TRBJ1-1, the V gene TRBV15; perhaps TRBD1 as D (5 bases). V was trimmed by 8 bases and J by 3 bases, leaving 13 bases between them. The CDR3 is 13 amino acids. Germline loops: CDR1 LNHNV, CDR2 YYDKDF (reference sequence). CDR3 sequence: CATWGTLDTEAFF. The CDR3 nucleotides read TGTGCCACCTGGGGGACTCTTGACACTGAAGCTTTCTTT.

CDR3: CASTFSGYETQYF. In DNA, the CDR3 is TGCGCCAGCACCTTTTCGGGTTACGAGACCCAGTACTTC. The V and J genes are TRBV5-1 and TRBJ2-5; D unclear. Germline V gene sequence: CDR1 SGHRS, CDR2 YFSETQ. The CDR3 has 13 residues. The V gene lost 6 bases and the J gene lost 5 bases, with 14 bases spanning the gap.

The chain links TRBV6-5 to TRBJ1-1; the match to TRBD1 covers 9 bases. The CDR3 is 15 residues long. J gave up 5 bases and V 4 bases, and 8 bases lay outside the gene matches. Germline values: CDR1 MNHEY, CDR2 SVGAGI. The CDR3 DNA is TGTGCCAGCAGTTTAACAGGGGGCGCAGGGACTGAAGCTTTCTTT. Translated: CASSLTGGAGTEAFF.

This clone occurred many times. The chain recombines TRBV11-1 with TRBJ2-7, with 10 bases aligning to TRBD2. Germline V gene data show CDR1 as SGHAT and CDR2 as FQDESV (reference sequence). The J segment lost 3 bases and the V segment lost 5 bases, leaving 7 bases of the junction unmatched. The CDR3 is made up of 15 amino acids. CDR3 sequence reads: CASSRKGLAFYEQYF. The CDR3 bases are TGTGCCAGCAGCCGAAAGGGACTAGCGTTCTACGAGCAGTACTTC.

DNA for the CDR3: TGTGCCAGCAGCTATGGGATAGCGGCATACAATGAGCAGTTCTTC. It codes for CASSYGIAAYNEQFF. The genes are TRBV5-6 and TRBJ2-1; tentatively, D is TRBD2 (6 bases). The V gene lost 3 bases and the J gene lost 4 bases, with 14 bases spanning the gap. CDR3 length: 15 residues. Germline V gene data show CDR1 as SGHDT and CDR2 as YYEEEE.

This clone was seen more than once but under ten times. The CDR3 protein is CASSTRTSGRTYEQYF. Here the CDR3 DNA reads TGTGCCAGTAGTACGAGGACTAGCGGACGTACCTACGAGCAGTACTTC. This chain links TRBV19 with TRBJ2-7; 10 nucleotides match TRBD2. The CDR3 sequence is 16 residues long. From germline, CDR1 is LNHDA and CDR2 SQIVND (reference sequence). Losses at the gene ends were 4 bases for V and 2 bases for J; bases not matched to a gene: 8.

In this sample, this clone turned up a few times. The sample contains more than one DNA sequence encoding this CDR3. The CDR3 coding sequence is TGCGCCAGCAGCCAAGATGGGTATTATGGCTACACCTTC. Translation gives CASSQDGYYGYTF. The chain links TRBV4-3 to TRBJ1-2; D is undetermined. In germline, CDR1 is LGHNA, CDR2 YSLEER. V shed 0 bases and J shed 5 bases, with 7 bases lying between them. The CDR3 sequence is 13 residues long.

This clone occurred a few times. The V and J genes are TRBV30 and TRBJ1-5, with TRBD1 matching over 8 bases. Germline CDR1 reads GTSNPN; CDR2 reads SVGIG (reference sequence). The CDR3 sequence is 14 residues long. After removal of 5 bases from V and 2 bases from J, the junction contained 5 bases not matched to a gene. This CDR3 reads CAWGVTGGNQPQHF. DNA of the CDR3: TGTGCCTGGGGGGTGACAGGGGGCAATCAGCCCCAGCATTTT.

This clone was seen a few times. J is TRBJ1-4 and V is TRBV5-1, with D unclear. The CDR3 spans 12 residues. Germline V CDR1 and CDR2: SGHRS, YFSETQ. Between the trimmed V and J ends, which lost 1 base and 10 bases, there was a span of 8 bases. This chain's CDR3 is CASSLSTGKLFF. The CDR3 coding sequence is TGCGCCAGCAGCTTGAGTACGGGAAAACTGTTTTTT.

The CDR3 DNA is TGTGCCAGCAGCCCCAACCCCGGGGAGCTGTTTTTT. Its translation: CASSPNPGELFF. The chain uses TRBV7-9 and TRBJ2-2; D not certain. The length of the CDR3 is 12 residues. Germline CDR1 reads SEHNR; CDR2 reads FQNEAQ (reference sequence). The germline V and J ends were trimmed by 5 bases and 6 bases, with 7 bases remaining between them. Full variable domain (outside the CDR3, taken from reference TRBV7-9 and TRBJ2-2): DTGVSQNPRHKITKRGQNVTFRCDPISEHNRLYWYRQTLGQGPEFLTYFQNEAQLEKSRLLSDRFSAERPKGSFSTLEIQRTEQGDSAMYLCASSPNPGELFFGEGSRLTVL.

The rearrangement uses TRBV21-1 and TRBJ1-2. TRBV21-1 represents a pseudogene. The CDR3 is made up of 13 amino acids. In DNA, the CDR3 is TGTGCCAGCAGCAAAGTGGGCACAGGGAGGTGCACCTTC. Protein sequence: CASSKVGTGRCTF.

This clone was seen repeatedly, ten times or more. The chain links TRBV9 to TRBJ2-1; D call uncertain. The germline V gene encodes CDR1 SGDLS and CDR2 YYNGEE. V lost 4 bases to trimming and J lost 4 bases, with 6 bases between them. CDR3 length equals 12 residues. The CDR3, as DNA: TGTGCCAGCAGCACCCGTTACAATGAGCAGTTCTTC. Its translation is CASSTRYNEQFF.

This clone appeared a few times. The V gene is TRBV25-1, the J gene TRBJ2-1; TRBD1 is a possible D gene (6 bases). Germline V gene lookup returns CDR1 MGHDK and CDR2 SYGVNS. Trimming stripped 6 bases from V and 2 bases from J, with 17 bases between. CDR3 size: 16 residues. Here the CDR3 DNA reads TGTGCCAGCAGCTTAGTGGGCAGGGGCACCTACAATGAGCAGTTCTTC. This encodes CASSLVGRGTYNEQFF.